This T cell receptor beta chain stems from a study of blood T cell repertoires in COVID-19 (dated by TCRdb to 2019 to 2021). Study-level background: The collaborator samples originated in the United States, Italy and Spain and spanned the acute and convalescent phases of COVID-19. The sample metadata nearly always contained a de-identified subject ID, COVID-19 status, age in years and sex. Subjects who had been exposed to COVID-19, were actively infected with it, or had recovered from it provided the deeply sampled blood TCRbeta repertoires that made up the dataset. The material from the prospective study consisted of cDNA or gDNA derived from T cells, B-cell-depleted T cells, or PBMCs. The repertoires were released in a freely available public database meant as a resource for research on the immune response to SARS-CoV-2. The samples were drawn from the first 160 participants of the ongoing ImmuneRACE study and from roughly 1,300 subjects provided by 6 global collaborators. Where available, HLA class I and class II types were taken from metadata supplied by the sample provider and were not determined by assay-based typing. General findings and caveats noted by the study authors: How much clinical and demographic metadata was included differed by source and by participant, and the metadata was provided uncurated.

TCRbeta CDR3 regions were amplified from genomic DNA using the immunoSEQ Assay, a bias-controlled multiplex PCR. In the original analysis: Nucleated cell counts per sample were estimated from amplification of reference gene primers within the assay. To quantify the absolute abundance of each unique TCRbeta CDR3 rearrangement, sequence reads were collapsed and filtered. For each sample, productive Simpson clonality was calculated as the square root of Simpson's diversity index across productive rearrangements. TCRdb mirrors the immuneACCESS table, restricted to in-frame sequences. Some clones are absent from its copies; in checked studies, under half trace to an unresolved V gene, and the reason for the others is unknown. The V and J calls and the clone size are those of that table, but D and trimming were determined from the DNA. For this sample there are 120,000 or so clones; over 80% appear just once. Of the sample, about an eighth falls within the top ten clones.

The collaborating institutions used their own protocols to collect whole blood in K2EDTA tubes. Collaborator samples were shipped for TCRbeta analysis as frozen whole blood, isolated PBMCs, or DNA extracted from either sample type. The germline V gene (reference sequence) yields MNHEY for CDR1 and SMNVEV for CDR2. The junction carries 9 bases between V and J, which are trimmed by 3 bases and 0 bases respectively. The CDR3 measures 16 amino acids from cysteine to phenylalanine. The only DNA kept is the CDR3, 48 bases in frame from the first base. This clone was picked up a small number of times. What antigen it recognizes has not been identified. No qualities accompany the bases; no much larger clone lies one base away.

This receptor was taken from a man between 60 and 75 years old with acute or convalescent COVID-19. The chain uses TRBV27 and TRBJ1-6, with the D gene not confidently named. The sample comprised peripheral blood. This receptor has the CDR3 CASSFLGSSYNSPLHF. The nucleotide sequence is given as TGTGCCAGCAGTTTCTTGGGGAGCTCCTATAATTCACCCCTCCACTTT.